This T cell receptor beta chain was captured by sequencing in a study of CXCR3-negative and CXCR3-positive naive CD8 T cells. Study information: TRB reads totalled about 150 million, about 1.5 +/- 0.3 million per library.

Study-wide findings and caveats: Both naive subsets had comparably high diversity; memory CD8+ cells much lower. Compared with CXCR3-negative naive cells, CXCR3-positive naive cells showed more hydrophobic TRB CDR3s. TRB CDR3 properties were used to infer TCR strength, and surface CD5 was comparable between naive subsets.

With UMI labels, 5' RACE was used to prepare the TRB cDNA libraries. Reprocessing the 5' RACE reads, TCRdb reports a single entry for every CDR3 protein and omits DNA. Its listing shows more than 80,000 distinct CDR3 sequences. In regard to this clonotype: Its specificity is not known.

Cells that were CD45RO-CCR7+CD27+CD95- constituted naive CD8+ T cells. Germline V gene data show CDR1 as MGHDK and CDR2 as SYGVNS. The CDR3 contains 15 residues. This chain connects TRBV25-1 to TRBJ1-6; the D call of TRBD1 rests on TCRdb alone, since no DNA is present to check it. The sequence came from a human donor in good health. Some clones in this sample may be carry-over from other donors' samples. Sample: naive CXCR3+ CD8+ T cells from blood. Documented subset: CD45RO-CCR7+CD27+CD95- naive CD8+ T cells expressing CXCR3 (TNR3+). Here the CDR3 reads CASSEWGAGNSPLHF.